This TCR beta chain was captured by sequencing in a study of shared clonotypes between healthy human individuals. Assay used: immunoSEQ multiplex PCR; TCRdb lists only in-frame clones, some missing. The data show about 2.4 million clones, around 90% seen once. The CDR3 spans 16 residues. CDR1 is SGHTA and CDR2 is FQGNSA in the germline V gene. V was clipped by 3 bases and J by 0 bases; unmatched bases: 7. Material for sequencing was naive CD4+ T cells sorted from blood. The subset is: CD45RA+ positively selected. This chain connects TRBV7-2 to TRBJ1-2, with 7 nucleotides matching TRBD1. The sequence derives from a man younger than 35 in good health. CDR3 in DNA: TGTGCCAGCAGCTTCTTGGACAGGCCCCCTAACTATGGCTACACCTTC. It translates to CASSFLDRPPNYGYTF.